What follows describes a single T cell receptor beta chain. What antigen it recognizes has not been identified. No base quality information exists; no much larger clone differs at one position. The entry originates in a study of blood T cell repertoires in COVID-19 (TCRdb year 2020). Regarding the study in general: Samples from collaborators originated in the United States, Italy and Spain and spanned both the acute and convalescent phases of COVID-19. The prospective study material was composed of cDNA or gDNA derived from T cells, B-cell-depleted T cells, or PBMCs. Deeply sampled blood TCRbeta repertoires from subjects exposed to, actively infected with, or recovered from COVID-19 were included in the dataset. The repertoires were released in a freely available public database intended as a resource for research on the immune response to SARS-CoV-2. The samples were drawn from the first 160 participants of the ongoing ImmuneRACE study and from some 1,300 subjects provided by 6 global collaborators. Nearly every sample came with metadata listing a de-identified subject ID, COVID-19 status, age in years and sex. Where available, HLA class I and class II types were taken from metadata supplied by the sample provider and were not determined by assay-based typing. Study-wide conclusions, independent of this receptor: The amount of clinical and demographic metadata varied by source and participant and was provided uncurated.

TCRbeta CDR3 regions were amplified from genomic DNA using the immunoSEQ Assay, a bias-controlled multiplex PCR. The original pipeline was this. Within the assay, amplification of reference gene primers was used to estimate how many nucleated cells each sample contained. Sequence reads were collapsed and filtered to measure the absolute abundance of every unique TCRbeta CDR3 rearrangement. For each sample, productive Simpson clonality was calculated by taking the square root of Simpson's diversity index across productive rearrangements. TCRdb carries this immuneACCESS record with in-frame sequences only. Its versions omit some clonotypes, under half of them owing to an unresolved V gene in the studies checked, with the rest unexplained. The DNA gave D and trimming, while V, J and clone size come from that table. In all, the sample holds under 150,000 clones, and roughly 83% of those were seen once. The ten largest clones capture approximately 1.5% of the sample.

Reading the germline V gene (reference sequence) gives CDR1 PRHDT and CDR2 FYEKMQ. V is cut back by 6 bases and J by 3 bases, with 7 bases in the junction unmatched. The CDR3 goes from the cysteine to the phenylalanine over 14 residues. The kept DNA is CDR3 alone, 42 bases in frame from the first base. The collaborating institutions used their own protocols to collect whole blood in K2EDTA tubes. For TCRbeta analysis, collaborators shipped samples in one of three forms: frozen whole blood, isolated PBMCs, or DNA extracted from either of those sample types. This TCR was recovered from a man aged 60 to 75 with acute or convalescent COVID-19. Sequenced: peripheral blood. Here the chain combines TRBV13 and TRBJ1-2; TRBD1 fits 7 bases in the junction. This receptor carries the CDR3 CASSQTQGHYGYTF. The nucleotides are TGTGCCAGCAGTCAAACACAGGGGCACTATGGCTACACCTTC. The full variable domain, with segments outside the CDR3 supplied by the reference TRBV13 and TRBJ1-2 proteins, appears as AAGVIQSPRHLIKEKRETATLKCYPIPRHDTVYWYQQGPGQDPQFLISFYEKMQSDKGSIPDRFSAQQFSDYHSELNMSSLELGDSALYFCASSQTQGHYGYTFGSGTRLTVV.